The text below deals with one T cell receptor beta chain. Antigen: not known. The entry originates in a study of cytomegalovirus exposure and HLA in healthy donors. On the study more broadly: The use of the same platform for the 90 to 150 validation repertoires and the 600 to 800 first-cohort repertoires was reported by a later analysis.

The table came from immunoSEQ multiplex PCR; TCRdb's copy has only in-frame clones and leaves some out. Of 65,000 to 70,000 clones listed, about nine tenths are singletons. The germline V and J ends were trimmed by 3 bases and 5 bases, with 10 bases remaining between them. The V gene's germline CDR1 is SGHAT and CDR2 FQNNGV. The CDR3 covers 13 residues. Findings and limits, study-wide: There were around 160 TCR beta chains listed as cytomegalovirus-associated. Accounts indicate the classifier identified cytomegalovirus status with strong specificity and sensitivity. According to a subsequent analysis, TCR clusters identified in the first cohort showed a tendency to co-occur across the roughly 110 validation repertoires.

Sequenced material: PBMCs. This clonotype was obtained from a man aged 18-30 years in good health and CMV-seronegative. This chain joins TRBV11-2 and TRBJ2-5, with D maybe TRBD2 (7 bases). The CDR3 protein is CASSFGGLETQYF. The CDR3 coding sequence is TGTGCCAGCAGCTTCGGGGGGCTGGAGACCCAGTACTTC.